Shown below are 9 T cell receptor beta chains from a single sample sequenced in a study of response to subunit inactivated influenza vaccine. TCRdb recomputed calls from the RT-PCR reads with MiXCR, one row per CDR3 protein. The table has over 150,000 distinct CDR3 sequences, about 10% seen once. The sample here was CD8+ T cells sorted from PBMCs, taken around 25 months after vaccination. These receptors came from a man in his fifties or sixties who received an inactivated influenza vaccine.

This clonotype came up many times. One end of the junction varies from germline; a read error may be responsible. The chain is built from TRBV9 and TRBJ2-1; the D is unclear. This CDR3 is built from 13 residues. Germline CDR1 SGDLS, CDR2 YYNGEE. The chain's CDR3 is CASSLVSFNEQFF. CDR3 coding DNA: TGTGCCAGCAGTCTAGTTTCCTTCAATGAGCAGTTCTTC. Full variable domain (missing parts from reference TRBV9 and TRBJ2-1): DSGVTQTPKHLITATGQRVTLRCSPRSGDLSVYWYQQSLDQGLQFLIQYYNGEERAKGNILERFSAQQFPDLHSELNLSSLELGDSALYFCASSLVSFNEQFFGPGTRLTVL.

This clonotype was observed at least ten times. The genes are TRBV6-2 or TRBV6-3 and TRBJ2-1; D is undetermined. Germline CDR1 is MNHEY and CDR2 is SVGEGT. V shed 8 bases and J shed 0 bases, with 8 bases lying between them. The CDR3 loop spans 13 amino acids. CDR3 bases: TGTGCCAGCGGCCTTTACTCCTACAATGAGCAGTTCTTC. Its translation is CASGLYSYNEQFF.

The rearrangement links TRBV12-3 or TRBV12-4 to TRBJ2-7; tentative D call: TRBD1 (6 bases). The CDR3 loop spans 14 amino acids. Trimming left V 3 bases short and J 0 bases short, with 9 bases between. CDR3 nucleotides: TGTGCCAGCAGTTTTACAGGGACCTCCTACGAGCAGTACTTC. Protein sequence: CASSFTGTSYEQYF.

This clonotype was observed at least ten times. The CDR3 DNA is TGTGCCATCAGTACGTACGTACAGACCTATGGCTACACCTTC. As protein: CAISTYVQTYGYTF. V gene TRBV10-3 combines with J gene TRBJ1-2; D is ambiguous. This CDR3 is built from 14 residues. The germline V and J ends were trimmed by 5 bases and 4 bases, with 14 bases remaining between them. Germline V gene data show CDR1 as ENHRY and CDR2 as SYGVKD.

This clonotype was recorded at least ten times. This sequence joins TRBV29-1 and TRBJ2-1; 9 bases agree with TRBD1. V gave up 6 bases and J gave up 9 bases; unmatched junction bases: 15. This CDR3 spans 15 amino acids. CDR1 and CDR2 (germline): SQVTM, ANQGSEA. The CDR3 reads CSVALTGTGIGEQFF. In nucleotides, the CDR3 is TGCAGCGTAGCCCTTACCGGGACAGGGATTGGTGAGCAGTTCTTC.

V gene TRBV29-1 combines with J gene TRBJ1-2, with 8 positions matching TRBD1. Germline V gene data show CDR1 as SQVTM and CDR2 as ANQGSEA. The CDR3 has 11 amino acids. The V segment lost 5 bases and the J segment 7 bases; nucleotides outside the gene matches: 3. The chain's CDR3 is CSVQGAGGYTF. As DNA, the CDR3 is TGCAGCGTTCAGGGGGCCGGTGGCTACACCTTC.

This chain connects TRBV4-3 to TRBJ1-2; 8 bases match TRBD1. The CDR3 loop spans 16 amino acids. Per germline, CDR1 LGHNA and CDR2 YSLEER. Unmatched junction bases numbered 11, after V lost 0 bases and J lost 8 bases. CDR3 nucleotide sequence: TGCGCCAGCAGCCAAGATCCTATTCAGGGGGCTAGAGGCTACACCTTC. Amino acids: CASSQDPIQGARGYTF.

The sample holds a few counts of this clonotype. The chain recombines TRBV24-1 with TRBJ2-5; 10 positions agree with TRBD2. The length of the CDR3 is 16 residues. J gave up 4 bases and V 6 bases, and 10 bases lay outside the gene matches. The germline V gene encodes CDR1 KGHDR and CDR2 SFDVKD. The CDR3 sequence is CATSTVTSGNRETQYF. CDR3 DNA: TGTGCCACCAGTACTGTAACTAGCGGGAACAGAGAGACCCAGTACTTC.

The V gene is TRBV7-6, the J gene TRBJ2-7; a possible D gene is TRBD2 (7 bases). Trimming removed 1 base at V and 7 bases at J, with 17 bases between. CDR3 length equals 15 residues. Per the germline V gene, CDR1 is SGHVS and CDR2 is FNYEAQ. The CDR3 region has the DNA TGTGCCAGCAGCTTAGGGACTAGGGGGGAGGAAGAGCAGTACTTC. Translation: CASSLGTRGEEEQYF.